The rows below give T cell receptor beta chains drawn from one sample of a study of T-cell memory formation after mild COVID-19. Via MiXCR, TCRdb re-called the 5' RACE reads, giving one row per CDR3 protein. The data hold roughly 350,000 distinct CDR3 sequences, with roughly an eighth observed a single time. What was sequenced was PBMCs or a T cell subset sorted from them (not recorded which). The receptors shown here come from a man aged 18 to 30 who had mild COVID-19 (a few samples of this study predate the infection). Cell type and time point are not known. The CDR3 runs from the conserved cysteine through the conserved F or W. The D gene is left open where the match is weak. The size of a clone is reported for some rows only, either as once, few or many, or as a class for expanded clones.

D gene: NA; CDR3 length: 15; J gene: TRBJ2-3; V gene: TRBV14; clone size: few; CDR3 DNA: TGTGCCAGCAGGAGAACAGGGTCACTCACAGATACGCAGTATTTT; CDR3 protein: CASRRTGSLTDTQYF
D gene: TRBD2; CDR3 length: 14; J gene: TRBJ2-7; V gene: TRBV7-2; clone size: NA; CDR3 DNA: TGTGCCAGCAGCTTAGCCGGCGGGGGGGCAGGGCAGTACTTC; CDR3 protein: CASSLAGGGAGQYF
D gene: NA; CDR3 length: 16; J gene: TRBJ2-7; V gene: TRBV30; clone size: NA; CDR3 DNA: TGTGCCTGGAGTGTCGGGGGCGGGGGAAGAACGTACGAGCAGTACTTC; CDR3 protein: CAWSVGGGGRTYEQYF
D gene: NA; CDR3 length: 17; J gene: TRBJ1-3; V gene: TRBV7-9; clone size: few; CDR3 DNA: TGTGCCAGCAGCCGAGAAAAGTCGGGACCCCAGATGAACACCATATATTTT; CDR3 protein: CASSREKSGPQMNTIYF
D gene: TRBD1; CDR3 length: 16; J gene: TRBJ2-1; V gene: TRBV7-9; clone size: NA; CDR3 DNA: TGTGCCAGCAGCTCCCCCAGGGGGAGTGGGGGCAATGAGCAGTTCTTC; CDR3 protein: CASSSPRGSGGNEQFF
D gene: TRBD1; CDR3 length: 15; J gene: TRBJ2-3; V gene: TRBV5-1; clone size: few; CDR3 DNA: TGCGCCAGGAGCCCCGGGACAGGGGTTACAGATACGCAGTATTTT; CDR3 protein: CARSPGTGVTDTQYF
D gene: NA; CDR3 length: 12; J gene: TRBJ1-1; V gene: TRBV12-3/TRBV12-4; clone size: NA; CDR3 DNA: TGTGCCAGCAGAAAGGGGGGGACTGAAGCTTTCTTT; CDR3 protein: CASRKGGTEAFF
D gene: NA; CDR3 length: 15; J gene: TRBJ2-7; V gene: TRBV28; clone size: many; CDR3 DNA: TGTGCCAGCAGTTCTGTCGAGCCCACTCCCTACGAGCAGTACTTC; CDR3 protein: CASSSVEPTPYEQYF
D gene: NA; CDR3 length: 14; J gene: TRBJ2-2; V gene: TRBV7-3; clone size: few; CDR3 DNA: TGTGCCAGCAGCTTAAAGGTCCAGGTCGGGGAGCTGTTTTTT; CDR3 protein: CASSLKVQVGELFF
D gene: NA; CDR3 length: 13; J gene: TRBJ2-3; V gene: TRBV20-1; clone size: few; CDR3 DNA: TGCAGTGCTAGAAGGTCTGGGGTGGATACGCAGTATTTT; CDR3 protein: CSARRSGVDTQYF
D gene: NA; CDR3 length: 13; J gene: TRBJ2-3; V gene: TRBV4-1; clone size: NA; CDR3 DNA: TGCGCCAGCAGCTCAAGGTGGACAGATACGCAGTATTTT; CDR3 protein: CASSSRWTDTQYF
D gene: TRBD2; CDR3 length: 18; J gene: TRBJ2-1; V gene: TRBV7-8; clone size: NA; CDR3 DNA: TGTGCCAGCAGCGGGGGTGTTAGCGGGGGGCGAAAATCCAATGAGCAGTTCTTC; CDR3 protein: CASSGGVSGGRKSNEQFF
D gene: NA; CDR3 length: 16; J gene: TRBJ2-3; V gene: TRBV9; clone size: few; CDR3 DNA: TGTGCCAGCAGCGTAGCTGTTTCGTCCGGAGCAGATACGCAGTATTTT; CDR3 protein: CASSVAVSSGADTQYF
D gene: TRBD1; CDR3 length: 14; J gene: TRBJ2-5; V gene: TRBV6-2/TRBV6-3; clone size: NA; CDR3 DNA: TGTGCCAGCGGGCCCTCAGGGGGCCGGGAGACCCAGTACTTC; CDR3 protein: CASGPSGGRETQYF
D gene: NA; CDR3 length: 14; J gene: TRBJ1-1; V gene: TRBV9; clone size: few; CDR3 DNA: TGTGCCAGCAGCGTAGCACACGGCAACACTGAAGCTTTCTTT; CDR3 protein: CASSVAHGNTEAFF
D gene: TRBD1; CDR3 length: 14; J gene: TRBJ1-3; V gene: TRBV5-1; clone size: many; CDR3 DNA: TGCGCCAGCAGCTCGAGGGGGCTTGGAAACACCATATATTTT; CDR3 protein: CASSSRGLGNTIYF
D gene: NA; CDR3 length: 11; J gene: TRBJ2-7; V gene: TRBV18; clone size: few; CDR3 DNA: TGTGCCAGCTCAATAGGAGGGGAGCAGTACTTC; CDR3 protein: CASSIGGEQYF
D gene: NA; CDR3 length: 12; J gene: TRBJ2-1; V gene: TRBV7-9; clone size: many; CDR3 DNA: TGTGCCAGCAGCCTAATAGCCAATGAGCAGTTCTTC; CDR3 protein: CASSLIANEQFF
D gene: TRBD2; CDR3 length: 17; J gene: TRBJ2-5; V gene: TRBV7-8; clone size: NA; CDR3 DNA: TGTGCCAGCACTCCGGGGGGACTAGCGGGGCCCAGGGAGACCCAGTACTTC; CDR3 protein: CASTPGGLAGPRETQYF
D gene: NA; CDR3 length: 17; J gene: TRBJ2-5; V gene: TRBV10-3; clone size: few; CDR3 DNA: TGTGCCATCAGTGAGTCGTTAGCGGCAGGCCTCGGAGAGACCCAGTACTTC; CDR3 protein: CAISESLAAGLGETQYF
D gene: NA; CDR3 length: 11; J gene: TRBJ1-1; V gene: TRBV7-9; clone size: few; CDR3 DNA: TGTGCCAGCAGCTTAGCGCCGGAAGCTTTCTTT; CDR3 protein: CASSLAPEAFF
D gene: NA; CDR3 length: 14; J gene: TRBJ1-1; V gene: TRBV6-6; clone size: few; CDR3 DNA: TGTGCCAGCAGTAACGGGGGGGCGAACACTGAAGCTTTCTTT; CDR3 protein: CASSNGGANTEAFF
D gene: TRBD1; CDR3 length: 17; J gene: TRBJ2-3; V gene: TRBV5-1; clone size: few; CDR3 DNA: TGCGCCAGCAGCTTACGCCCCGGGACAGGTTCGCCAGATACGCAGTATTTT; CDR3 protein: CASSLRPGTGSPDTQYF
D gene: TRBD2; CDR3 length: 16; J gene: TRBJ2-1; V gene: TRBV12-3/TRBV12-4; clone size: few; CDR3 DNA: TGTGCCAGCAGCCGGCAGCCGGGACTAGGAGGTAATGAGCAGTTCTTC; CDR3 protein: CASSRQPGLGGNEQFF
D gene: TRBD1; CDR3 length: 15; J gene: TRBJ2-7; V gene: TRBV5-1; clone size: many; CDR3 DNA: TGCGCCAGCAGCCCCGGGGGACAGGGATCCCAGGAGCAGTACTTC; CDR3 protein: CASSPGGQGSQEQYF
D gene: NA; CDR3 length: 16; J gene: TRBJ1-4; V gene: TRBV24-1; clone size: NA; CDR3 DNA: TGTGCCACCAGTGATTACTCGGATGCGACTAATGAAAAACTGTTTTTT; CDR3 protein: CATSDYSDATNEKLFF
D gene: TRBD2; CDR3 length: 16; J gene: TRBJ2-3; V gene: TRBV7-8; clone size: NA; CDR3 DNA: TGTGCCAGCAGCGTATCACTAGCGGGGGGGCCAAATACGCAGTATTTT; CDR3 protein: CASSVSLAGGPNTQYF
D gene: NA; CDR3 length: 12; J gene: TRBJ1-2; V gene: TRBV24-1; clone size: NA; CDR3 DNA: TGTGCCACCGAATCCAAGGACTATGGCTACACCTTC; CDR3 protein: CATESKDYGYTF
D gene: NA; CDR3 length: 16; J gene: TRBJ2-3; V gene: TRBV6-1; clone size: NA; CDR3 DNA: TGTGCCAGCAGTGAAGGGGGCGCCAAAAGCACAGATACGCAGTATTTT; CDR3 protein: CASSEGGAKSTDTQYF
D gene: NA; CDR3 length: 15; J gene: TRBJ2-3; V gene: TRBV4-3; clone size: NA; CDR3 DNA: TGCGCCAGCAGCCAAGGGACTATTAGCACAGATACGCAGTATTTT; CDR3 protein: CASSQGTISTDTQYF
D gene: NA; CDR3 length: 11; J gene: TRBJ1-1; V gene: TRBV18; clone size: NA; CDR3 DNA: TGTGCCAGCGCGTGGGACACTGAAGCTTTCTTT; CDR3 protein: CASAWDTEAFF
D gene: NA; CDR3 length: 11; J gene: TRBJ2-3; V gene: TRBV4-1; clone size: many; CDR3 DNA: TGCGCCAGCAGCCATAGCGGTACGCAGTATTTT; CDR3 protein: CASSHSGTQYF
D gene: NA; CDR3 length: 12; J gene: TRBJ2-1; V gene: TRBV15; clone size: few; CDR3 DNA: TGTGCCACACGGCGGGTACTAGGGGCGCAGTTCTTC; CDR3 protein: CATRRVLGAQFF
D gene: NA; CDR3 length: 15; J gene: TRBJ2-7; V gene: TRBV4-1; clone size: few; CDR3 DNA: TGCGCCAGCAGCCAAGAGTGGGGGGATCGGTACGAGCAGTACTTC; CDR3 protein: CASSQEWGDRYEQYF
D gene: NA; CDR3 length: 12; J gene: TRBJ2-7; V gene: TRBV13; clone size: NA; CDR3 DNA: TGTGCTTGTCGCCAGGGAGCGCGGGAGCAGTACTTC; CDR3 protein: CACRQGAREQYF
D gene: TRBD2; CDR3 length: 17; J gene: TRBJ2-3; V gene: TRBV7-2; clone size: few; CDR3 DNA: TGTGCCAGCAGCCGATCTAGCGGGGGGGCCGCGACAGATACGCAGTATTTT; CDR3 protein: CASSRSSGGAATDTQYF
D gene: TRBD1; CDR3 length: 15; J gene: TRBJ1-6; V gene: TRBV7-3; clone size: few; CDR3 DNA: TGTGCCAGCAGCCCCGGGGACAGGGGGTATTCACCCCTCCACTTT; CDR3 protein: CASSPGDRGYSPLHF